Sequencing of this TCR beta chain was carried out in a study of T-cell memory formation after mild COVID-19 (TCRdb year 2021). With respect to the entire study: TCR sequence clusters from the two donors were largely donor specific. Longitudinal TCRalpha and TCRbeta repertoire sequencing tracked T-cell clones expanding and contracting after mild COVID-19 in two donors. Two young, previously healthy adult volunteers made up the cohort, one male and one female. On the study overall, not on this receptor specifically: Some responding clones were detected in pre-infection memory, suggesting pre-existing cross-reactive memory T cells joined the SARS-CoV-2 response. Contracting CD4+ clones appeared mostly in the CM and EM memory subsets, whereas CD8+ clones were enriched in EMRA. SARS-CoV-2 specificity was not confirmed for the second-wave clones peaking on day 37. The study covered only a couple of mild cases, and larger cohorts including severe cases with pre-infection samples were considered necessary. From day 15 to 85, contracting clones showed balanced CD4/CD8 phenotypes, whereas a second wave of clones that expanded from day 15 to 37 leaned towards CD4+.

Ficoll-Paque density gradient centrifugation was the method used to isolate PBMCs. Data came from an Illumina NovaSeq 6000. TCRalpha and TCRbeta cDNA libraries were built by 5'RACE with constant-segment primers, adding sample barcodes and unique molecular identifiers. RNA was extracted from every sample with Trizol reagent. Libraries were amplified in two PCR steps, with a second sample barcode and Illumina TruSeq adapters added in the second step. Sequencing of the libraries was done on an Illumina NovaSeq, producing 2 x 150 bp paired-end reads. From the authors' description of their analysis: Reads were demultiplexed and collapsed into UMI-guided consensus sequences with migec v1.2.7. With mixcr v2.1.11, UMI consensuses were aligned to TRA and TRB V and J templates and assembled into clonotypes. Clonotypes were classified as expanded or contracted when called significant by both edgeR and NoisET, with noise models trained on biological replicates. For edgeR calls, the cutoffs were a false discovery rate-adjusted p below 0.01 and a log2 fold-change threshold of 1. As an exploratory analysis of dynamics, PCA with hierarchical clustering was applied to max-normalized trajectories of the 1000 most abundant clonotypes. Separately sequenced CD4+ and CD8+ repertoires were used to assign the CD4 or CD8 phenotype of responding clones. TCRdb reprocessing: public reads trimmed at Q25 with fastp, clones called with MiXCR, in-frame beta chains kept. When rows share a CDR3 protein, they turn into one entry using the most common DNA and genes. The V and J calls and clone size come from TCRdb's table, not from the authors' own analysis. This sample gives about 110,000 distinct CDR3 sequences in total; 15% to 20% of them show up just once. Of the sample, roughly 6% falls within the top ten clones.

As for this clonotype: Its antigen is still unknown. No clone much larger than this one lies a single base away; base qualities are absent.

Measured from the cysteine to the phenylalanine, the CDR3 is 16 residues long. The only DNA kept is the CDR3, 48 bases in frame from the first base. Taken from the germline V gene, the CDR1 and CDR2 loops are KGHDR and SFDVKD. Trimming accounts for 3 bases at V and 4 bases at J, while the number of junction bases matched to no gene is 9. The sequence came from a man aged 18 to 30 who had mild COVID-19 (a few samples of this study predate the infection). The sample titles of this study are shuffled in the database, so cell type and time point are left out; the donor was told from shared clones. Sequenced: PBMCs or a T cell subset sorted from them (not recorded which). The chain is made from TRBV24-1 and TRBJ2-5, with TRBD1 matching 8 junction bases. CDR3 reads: CATSDVGQGERETQYF. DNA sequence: TGTGCCACCAGTGATGTCGGACAGGGAGAAAGAGAGACCCAGTACTTC.